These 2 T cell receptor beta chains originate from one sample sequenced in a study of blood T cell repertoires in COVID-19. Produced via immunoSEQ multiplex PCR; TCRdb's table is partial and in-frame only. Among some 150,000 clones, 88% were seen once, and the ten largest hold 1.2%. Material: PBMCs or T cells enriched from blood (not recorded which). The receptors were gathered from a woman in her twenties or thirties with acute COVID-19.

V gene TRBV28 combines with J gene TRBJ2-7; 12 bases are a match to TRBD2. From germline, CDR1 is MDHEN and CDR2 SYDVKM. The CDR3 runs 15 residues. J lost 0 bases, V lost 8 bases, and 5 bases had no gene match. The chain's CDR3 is CASLGGLAGSYEQYF. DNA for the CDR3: TGTGCCAGCCTAGGGGGACTAGCGGGCTCCTACGAGCAGTACTTC. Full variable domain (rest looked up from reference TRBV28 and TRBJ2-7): DVKVTQSSRYLVKRTGEKVFLECVQDMDHENMFWYRQDPGLGLRLIYFSYDVKMKEKGDIPEGYSVSREKKERFSLILESASTNQTSMYLCASLGGLAGSYEQYFGPGTRLTVT.

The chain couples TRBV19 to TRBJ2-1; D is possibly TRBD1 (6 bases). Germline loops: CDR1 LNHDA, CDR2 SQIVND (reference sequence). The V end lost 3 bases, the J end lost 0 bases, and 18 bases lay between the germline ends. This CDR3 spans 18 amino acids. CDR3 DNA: TGTGCCAGTAGTATCTCCTCTCTACAGGGTGGCTCCTACAATGAGCAGTTCTTC. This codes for CASSISSLQGGSYNEQFF.